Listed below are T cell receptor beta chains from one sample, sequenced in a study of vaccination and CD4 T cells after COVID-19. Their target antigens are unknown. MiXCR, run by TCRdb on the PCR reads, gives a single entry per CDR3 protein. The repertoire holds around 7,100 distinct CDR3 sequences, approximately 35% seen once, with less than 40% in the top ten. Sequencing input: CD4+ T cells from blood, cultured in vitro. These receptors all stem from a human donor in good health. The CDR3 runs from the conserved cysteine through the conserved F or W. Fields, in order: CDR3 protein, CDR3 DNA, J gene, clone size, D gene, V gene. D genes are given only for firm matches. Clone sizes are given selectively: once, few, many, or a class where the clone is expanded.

CDR3aa: CASSFGGARSTDTQYF; CDR3nt: TGTGCCAGCAGTTTCGGCGGGGCCCGGAGCACAGATACGCAGTATTTT; j_gene: TRBJ2-3; abundance: NA; d_gene: NA; v_gene: TRBV6-5
CDR3aa: CASSLGATNTQYF; CDR3nt: TGTGCCAGCAGCCTCGGGGCCACGAATACGCAGTATTTT; j_gene: TRBJ2-3; abundance: few; d_gene: NA; v_gene: TRBV7-3
CDR3aa: CASSLTSDPYEQYF; CDR3nt: TGTGCCAGCAGCTTGACTAGCGACCCCTACGAGCAGTACTTC; j_gene: TRBJ2-7; abundance: few; d_gene: TRBD2; v_gene: TRBV7-9
CDR3aa: CASSSGALGNEQFF; CDR3nt: TGTGCCAGCAGCTCGGGAGCCCTGGGCAATGAGCAGTTCTTC; j_gene: TRBJ2-1; abundance: once; d_gene: NA; v_gene: TRBV5-6
CDR3aa: CASSIDFGTQYF; CDR3nt: TGTGCCAGTAGTATAGATTTCGGGACCCAGTACTTC; j_gene: TRBJ2-5; abundance: NA; d_gene: NA; v_gene: TRBV19
CDR3aa: CSAMSGANVLTF; CDR3nt: TGCAGTGCTATGTCTGGGGCCAACGTCCTGACTTTC; j_gene: TRBJ2-6; abundance: few; d_gene: NA; v_gene: TRBV20-1
CDR3aa: CATSSRDRGRQKLFF; CDR3nt: TGTGCCACCAGCTCCCGAGACAGGGGGAGACAAAAACTGTTTTTT; j_gene: TRBJ1-4; abundance: NA; d_gene: TRBD1; v_gene: TRBV15
CDR3aa: CASSRQGGDYGYTF; CDR3nt: TGTGCCAGCAGTCGACAGGGGGGGGACTATGGCTACACCTTC; j_gene: TRBJ1-2; abundance: few; d_gene: TRBD1; v_gene: TRBV12-3/TRBV12-4
CDR3aa: CASRGQVETQYF; CDR3nt: TGTGCCAGCAGAGGACAGGTAGAGACCCAGTACTTC; j_gene: TRBJ2-5; abundance: few; d_gene: TRBD1; v_gene: TRBV6-1
CDR3aa: CASSVEGDFGTEAFF; CDR3nt: TGTGCCAGCAGCGTAGAGGGGGATTTCGGCACTGAAGCTTTCTTT; j_gene: TRBJ1-1; abundance: once; d_gene: NA; v_gene: TRBV9
CDR3aa: CSARPRDRAYEQYF; CDR3nt: TGCAGTGCTAGACCCCGGGACAGAGCCTACGAGCAGTACTTC; j_gene: TRBJ2-7; abundance: NA; d_gene: TRBD1; v_gene: TRBV20-1
CDR3aa: CATAPGPSGPWGNEQFF; CDR3nt: TGTGCCACCGCCCCGGGGCCTAGCGGCCCGTGGGGCAATGAGCAGTTCTTC; j_gene: TRBJ2-1; abundance: NA; d_gene: TRBD2; v_gene: TRBV24-1
CDR3aa: CASSTRPYEQYF; CDR3nt: TGTGCCAGCAGCACACGTCCCTACGAGCAGTACTTC; j_gene: TRBJ2-7; abundance: NA; d_gene: NA; v_gene: TRBV6-1
CDR3aa: CASRAPTNEQVF; CDR3nt: TGTGCCAGCAGAGCCCCAACTAATGAGCAGGTCTTC; j_gene: TRBJ2-1; abundance: NA; d_gene: NA; v_gene: TRBV6-2/TRBV6-3
CDR3aa: CASSRGPDTQYF; CDR3nt: TGTGCCAGCAGCCGCGGCCCAGATACGCAGTATTTT; j_gene: TRBJ2-3; abundance: few; d_gene: NA; v_gene: TRBV11-3
CDR3aa: CASLARRGLPNEQFF; CDR3nt: TGTGCCAGTCTAGCGAGAAGGGGGCTCCCCAATGAGCAGTTCTTC; j_gene: TRBJ2-1; abundance: few; d_gene: NA; v_gene: TRBV6-7
CDR3aa: CSARGTLRDSPTDTQYF; CDR3nt: TGCAGTGCTAGAGGTACCCTCCGGGACAGCCCCACAGATACGCAGTATTTT; j_gene: TRBJ2-3; abundance: few; d_gene: TRBD1; v_gene: TRBV20-1
CDR3aa: CASGNPGTHNSPLHF; CDR3nt: TGTGCCAGCGGCAATCCGGGAACCCATAATTCACCCCTCCACTTT; j_gene: TRBJ1-6; abundance: NA; d_gene: NA; v_gene: TRBV5-5
CDR3aa: CASSGVRGSPLHF; CDR3nt: TGTGCCAGTAGCGGGGTCAGAGGTTCACCCCTCCACTTT; j_gene: TRBJ1-6; abundance: NA; d_gene: NA; v_gene: TRBV19
CDR3aa: CSARDLAAPIYGYTF; CDR3nt: TGCAGTGCTAGAGATCTGGCAGCCCCAATATATGGCTACACCTTC; j_gene: TRBJ1-2; abundance: few; d_gene: NA; v_gene: TRBV20-1
CDR3aa: CAGGLAGGELFF; CDR3nt: TGTGCCGGAGGACTAGCAGGCGGGGAGCTGTTTTTT; j_gene: TRBJ2-2; abundance: NA; d_gene: TRBD2; v_gene: TRBV6-1
CDR3aa: CASTVAGGWNNEQFF; CDR3nt: TGTGCCAGTACGGTAGCGGGAGGGTGGAACAATGAGCAGTTCTTC; j_gene: TRBJ2-1; abundance: NA; d_gene: TRBD2; v_gene: TRBV19
CDR3aa: CASSPPDRNIQYF; CDR3nt: TGTGCCAGCAGTCCACCGGACAGAAACATTCAGTACTTC; j_gene: TRBJ2-4; abundance: large; d_gene: NA; v_gene: TRBV27
CDR3aa: CASITRRASVSNEQFF; CDR3nt: TGTGCCAGCATCACTCGCCGGGCTAGCGTGAGCAATGAGCAGTTCTTC; j_gene: TRBJ2-1; abundance: NA; d_gene: NA; v_gene: TRBV28
CDR3aa: CASSDRTSVAGELFF; CDR3nt: TGTGCCAGCAGTGATCGGACTAGTGTGGCCGGGGAGCTGTTTTTT; j_gene: TRBJ2-2; abundance: NA; d_gene: TRBD2; v_gene: TRBV6-2/TRBV6-3
CDR3aa: CTSSLGQGSNQPQHF; CDR3nt: TGTACCAGCAGCTTAGGACAGGGGAGCAATCAGCCCCAGCATTTT; j_gene: TRBJ1-5; abundance: NA; d_gene: TRBD1; v_gene: TRBV7-2
CDR3aa: CASSLAAVLAGGQENEQFF; CDR3nt: TGTGCCAGCAGCTTAGCGGCGGTTCTAGCGGGAGGGCAAGAGAATGAGCAGTTCTTC; j_gene: TRBJ2-1; abundance: NA; d_gene: TRBD2; v_gene: TRBV7-6
CDR3aa: CASSGPGLGDSPLHF; CDR3nt: TGTGCCAGCAGCGGACCGGGACTTGGGGATTCACCCCTCCACTTT; j_gene: TRBJ1-6; abundance: NA; d_gene: NA; v_gene: TRBV7-8
CDR3aa: CASSLLAGQGGPGELFF; CDR3nt: TGTGCCAGCAGCTTACTCGCGGGACAGGGGGGTCCCGGGGAGCTGTTTTTT; j_gene: TRBJ2-2; abundance: NA; d_gene: TRBD1; v_gene: TRBV7-9
CDR3aa: CASSRRIANYGYTF; CDR3nt: TGTGCCAGCAGTCGACGGATAGCTAACTATGGCTACACCTTC; j_gene: TRBJ1-2; abundance: few; d_gene: NA; v_gene: TRBV6-2/TRBV6-3
CDR3aa: CASSPRAGAYSLTDTQYF; CDR3nt: TGTGCCAGCAGCCCTCGTGCGGGAGCCTACTCCCTCACAGATACGCAGTATTTT; j_gene: TRBJ2-3; abundance: NA; d_gene: TRBD2; v_gene: TRBV7-9
CDR3aa: CASTTPGSGTGRETQYF; CDR3nt: TGTGCCAGCACCACTCCGGGGTCCGGGACAGGGAGGGAGACCCAGTACTTC; j_gene: TRBJ2-5; abundance: NA; d_gene: TRBD1; v_gene: TRBV6-1
CDR3aa: CSPTRGDEQFF; CDR3nt: TGCTCGCCTACTCGAGGGGATGAGCAGTTCTTC; j_gene: TRBJ2-1; abundance: NA; d_gene: NA; v_gene: TRBV20-1
CDR3aa: CASSSGAYGYTF; CDR3nt: TGTGCCAGCAGCTCCGGGGCCTATGGCTACACCTTC; j_gene: TRBJ1-2; abundance: few; d_gene: NA; v_gene: TRBV11-2